Sequencing of this T cell receptor beta chain was carried out in a study of glioma-infiltrating T cells. On this clonotype: Its antigen is still unknown. At one of its ends the junction is not consistent with the germline gene, which may arise from a read error.

Study observations and caveats: Tissue-blood divergence was below expectation in non-neoplastic patients, above in gliomas. Very few CDR3 sequences were shared between tissue and blood.

The CDR3 extends over 17 amino acids. The germline gives CDR1 SGHDN, CDR2 FVKESK. The iRepertoire nested amplicon-rescue multiplex PCR amplified TCR alpha and beta CDR3s from RNA. Tissue mRNA or PBMC total RNA, about 90-450 ng, went into one-step reverse transcription and amplification. TCRdb re-called the multiplex PCR reads through MiXCR, storing one row per CDR3 protein. The table records about 110,000 distinct CDR3 sequences, less than 30% of them present only once. V and J are TRBV14 and TRBJ2-3; D is undetermined. The origin of this receptor is a human donor with low-grade glioma or glioblastoma, undergoing nonglioma brain surgery, or in good health (not recorded which). Material: glioma tissue, nonneoplastic brain tissue, or PBMCs (not recorded which). CDR3 sequence (DNA): TGTGCCAGCATCCAACCGGATAGAAACTCCGACACAGATACGCAGTATTTT. It is translated as CASIQPDRNSDTDTQYF.